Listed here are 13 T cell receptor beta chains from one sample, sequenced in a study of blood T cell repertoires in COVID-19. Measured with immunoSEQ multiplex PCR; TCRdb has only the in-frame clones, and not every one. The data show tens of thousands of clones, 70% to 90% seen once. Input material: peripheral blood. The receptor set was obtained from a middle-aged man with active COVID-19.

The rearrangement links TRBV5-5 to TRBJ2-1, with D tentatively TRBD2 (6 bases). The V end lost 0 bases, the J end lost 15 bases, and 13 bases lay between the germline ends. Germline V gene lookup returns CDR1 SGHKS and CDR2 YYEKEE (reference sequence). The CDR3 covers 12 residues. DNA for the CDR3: TGTGCCAGCAGCTTGGCTCGCGGGATGCGGTTCTTC. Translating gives CASSLARGMRFF.

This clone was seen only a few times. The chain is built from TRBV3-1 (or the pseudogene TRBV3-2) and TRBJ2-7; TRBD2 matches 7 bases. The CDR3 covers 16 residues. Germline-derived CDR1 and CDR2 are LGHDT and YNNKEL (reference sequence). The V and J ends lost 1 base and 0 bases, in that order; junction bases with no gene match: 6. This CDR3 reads CASSQVGLAASYEQYF. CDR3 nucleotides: TGTGCCAGCAGCCAAGTAGGGCTAGCGGCCTCCTACGAGCAGTACTTC.

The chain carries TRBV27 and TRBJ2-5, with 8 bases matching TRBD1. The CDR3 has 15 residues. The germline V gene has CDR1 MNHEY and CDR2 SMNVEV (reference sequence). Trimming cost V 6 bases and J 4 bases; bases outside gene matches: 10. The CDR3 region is CASRRYRGVIETQYF. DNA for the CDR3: TGTGCCAGCAGGAGATACAGGGGGGTCATAGAGACCCAGTACTTC.

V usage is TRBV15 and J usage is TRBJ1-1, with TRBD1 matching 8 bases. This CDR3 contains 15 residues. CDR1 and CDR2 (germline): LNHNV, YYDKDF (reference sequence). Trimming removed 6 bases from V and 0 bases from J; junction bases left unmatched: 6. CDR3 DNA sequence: TGTGCCACCAGGGGGACAGGTTCAATGAACACTGAAGCTTTCTTT. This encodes CATRGTGSMNTEAFF.

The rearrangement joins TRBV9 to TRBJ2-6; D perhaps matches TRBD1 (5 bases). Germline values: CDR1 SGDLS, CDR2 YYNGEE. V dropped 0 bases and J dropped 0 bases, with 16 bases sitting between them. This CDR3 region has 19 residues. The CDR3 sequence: CASSVVGRGSPSGANVLTF. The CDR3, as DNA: TGTGCCAGCAGCGTAGTCGGAAGGGGTTCCCCCTCTGGGGCCAACGTCCTGACTTTC. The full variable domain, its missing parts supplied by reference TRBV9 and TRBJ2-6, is DSGVTQTPKHLITATGQRVTLRCSPRSGDLSVYWYQQSLDQGLQFLIQYYNGEERAKGNILERFSAQQFPDLHSELNLSSLELGDSALYFCASSVVGRGSPSGANVLTFGAGSRLTVL.

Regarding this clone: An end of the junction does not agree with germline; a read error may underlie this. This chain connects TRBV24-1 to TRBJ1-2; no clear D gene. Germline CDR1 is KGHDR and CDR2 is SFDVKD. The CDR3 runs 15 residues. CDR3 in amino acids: CATSDLVGGICSTNF. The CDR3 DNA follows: TGTGCCACCAGTGATTTAGTAGGCGGAATCTGTTCAACGAACTTC.

CDR3 DNA sequence: TGTGCCAGCAGCTTAGCCAATTACGAGCAGTACTTC. Encoded protein: CASSLANYEQYF. V and J are TRBV7-8 and TRBJ2-7; D is unresolved. The length of the CDR3 is 12 residues. The V end was cut by 0 bases, the J end by 4 bases, with 4 bases between. Germline values: CDR1 SGHVS, CDR2 FQNEAQ.

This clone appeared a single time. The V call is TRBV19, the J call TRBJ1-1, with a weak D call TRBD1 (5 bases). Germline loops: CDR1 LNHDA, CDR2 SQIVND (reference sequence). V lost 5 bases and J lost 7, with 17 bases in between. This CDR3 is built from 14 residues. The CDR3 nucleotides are TGTGCCAGTAGTGGGGCGTCCCAGGTGGTTGAAGCTTTCTTT. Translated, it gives CASSGASQVVEAFF.

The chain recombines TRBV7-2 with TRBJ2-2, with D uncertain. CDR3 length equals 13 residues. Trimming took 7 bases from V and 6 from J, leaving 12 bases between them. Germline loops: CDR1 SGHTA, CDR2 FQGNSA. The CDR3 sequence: CASTFSVAGELFF. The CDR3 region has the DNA TGTGCCAGCACATTCTCGGTGGCCGGGGAGCTGTTTTTT.

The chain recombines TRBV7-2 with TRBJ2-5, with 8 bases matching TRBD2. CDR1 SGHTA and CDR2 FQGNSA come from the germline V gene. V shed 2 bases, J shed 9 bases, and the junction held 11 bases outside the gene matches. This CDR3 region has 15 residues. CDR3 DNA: TGTGCCAGCAGCTTATTCAGTGCGGGGCGGGAGGCCCAGTACTTC. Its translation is CASSLFSAGREAQYF.

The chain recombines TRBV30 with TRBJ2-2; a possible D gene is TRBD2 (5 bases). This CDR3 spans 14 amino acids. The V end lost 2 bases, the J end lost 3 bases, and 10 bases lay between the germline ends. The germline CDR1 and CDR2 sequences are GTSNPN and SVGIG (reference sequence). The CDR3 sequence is CAWSFEGYTGELFF. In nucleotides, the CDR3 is TGTGCCTGGAGTTTCGAGGGTTACACCGGGGAGCTGTTTTTT.

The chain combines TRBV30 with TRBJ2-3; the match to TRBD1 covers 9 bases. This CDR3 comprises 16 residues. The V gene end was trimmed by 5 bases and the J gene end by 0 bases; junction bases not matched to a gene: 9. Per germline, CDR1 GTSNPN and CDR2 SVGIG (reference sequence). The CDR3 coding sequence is TGTGCCTGGGAGAGGACAGGGGCGACTAGCACAGATACGCAGTATTTT. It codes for CAWERTGATSTDTQYF.

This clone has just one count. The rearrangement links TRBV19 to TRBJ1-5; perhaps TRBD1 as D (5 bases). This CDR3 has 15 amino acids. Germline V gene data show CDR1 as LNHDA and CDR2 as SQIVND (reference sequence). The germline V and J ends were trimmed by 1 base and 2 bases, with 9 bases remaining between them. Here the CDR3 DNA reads TGTGCCAGTAGTATAGGTCAAGGGGGCAATCAGCCCCAGCATTTT. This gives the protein CASSIGQGGNQPQHF.